These T cell receptor beta chains were read from a single sample in a study of siplizumab effects on memory and regulatory T cells. Some clones are missing from TCRdb's copy, which holds only in-frame ones; the method was immunoSEQ multiplex PCR. This table has tens of thousands of clones, approximately 93% appearing once. The source material was CD8+ T cells sorted from blood. These receptors all stem from a human donor in good health. CDR3s include the opening cysteine and the closing phenylalanine or tryptophan. A D gene is named only where the DNA matches it firmly. For some rows the clone size is stated as once, few or many, or as a class when expanded; others skip it.

clone_size,v_call,d_call,j_call,cdr3_length,cdr3_aa,cdr3_nt
once,TRBV6-5,TRBD1,TRBJ1-4,14,CASSPGQGGEKLFF,TGTGCCAGCAGCCCGGGACAGGGGGGTGAAAAACTGTTTTTT
-,TRBV13,TRBD1,TRBJ1-3,14,CASSQGTGDNTIYF,TGTGCCAGCAGCCAGGGGACAGGGGACAACACCATATATTTT
-,TRBV28,TRBD1,TRBJ1-2,14,CASSLPTGNYGYTF,TGTGCCAGCAGTTTACCGACAGGGAACTATGGCTACACCTTC
-,TRBV2,-,TRBJ2-7,13,CASSEGLPYEQYF,TGTGCCAGCAGTGAAGGTCTCCCCTACGAGCAGTACTTC
-,TRBV28,TRBD2,TRBJ2-3,16,CASSSRLAGGTDTQYF,TGTGCCAGCAGTTCGAGACTAGCGGGGGGCACAGATACGCAGTATTTT
-,TRBV27,TRBD1,TRBJ2-1,12,CASSPGGSEQFF,TGTGCCAGCAGTCCAGGGGGCAGTGAGCAGTTCTTC
few,TRBV6-1,TRBD1,TRBJ2-7,14,CATMDPTGANEQYF,TGTGCCACCATGGACCCGACAGGGGCCAACGAGCAGTACTTC
-,TRBV9,-,TRBJ2-3,13,CASSVISTDTQYF,TGTGCCAGCAGCGTAATTAGCACAGATACGCAGTATTTT
-,TRBV15,-,TRBJ2-1,12,CATSTPNNEQFF,TGTGCCACCAGCACCCCAAACAATGAGCAGTTCTTC
once,TRBV23-1,TRBD1,TRBJ2-7,13,CASTETGEYEQYF,TGCGCCAGCACCGAGACAGGGGAATACGAGCAGTACTTC
-,TRBV4-3,-,TRBJ1-1,17,CASSQVDQGWTNTEAFF,TGCGCCAGCAGCCAAGTAGATCAGGGGTGGACGAACACTGAAGCTTTCTTT
-,TRBV14,-,TRBJ2-5,14,CASSQDLDQETQYF,TGTGCCAGCAGCCAAGACCTAGATCAGGAGACCCAGTACTTC
-,TRBV28,TRBD1,TRBJ2-7,14,CASSPGTGGHEQYF,TGTGCCAGCAGTCCAGGGACAGGGGGGCACGAGCAGTACTTC
-,TRBV28,-,TRBJ1-1,13,CASSITSGIEAFF,TGTGCCAGCAGTATCACCTCGGGCATTGAAGCTTTCTTT
-,TRBV7-9,TRBD1,TRBJ2-7,14,CASSHDRGEYEQYF,TGTGCCAGCAGCCACGACAGGGGGGAGTACGAGCAGTACTTC
-,TRBV5-5,-,TRBJ2-3,14,CASSLDITTDTQYF,TGTGCCAGCAGCTTGGATATCACCACAGATACGCAGTATTTT
-,TRBV11-3,TRBD1,TRBJ1-2,14,CASSQRGQNYGYTF,TGTGCCAGCAGCCAAAGGGGACAGAACTATGGCTACACCTTC
-,TRBV6-4,TRBD2,TRBJ2-3,19,CASSPGLAGGPSPPDTQYF,TGTGCCAGCAGCCCGGGACTAGCGGGAGGGCCATCTCCTCCTGATACGCAGTATTTT
-,TRBV5-4,-,TRBJ2-7,15,CASSLVAGPSNEQYF,TGTGCCAGCAGCTTGGTTGCGGGGCCCTCGAACGAGCAGTACTTC
-,TRBV6-4,-,TRBJ2-7,17,CASSDPSRSGTTYEQYF,TGTGCCAGCAGTGACCCAAGCAGGAGCGGGACAACCTACGAGCAGTACTTC
-,TRBV19,-,TRBJ2-1,14,CASSPWEAHNEQFF,TGTGCCAGTAGTCCTTGGGAGGCCCACAATGAGCAGTTCTTC
-,TRBV28,-,TRBJ2-1,14,CASSLLSRGNEQFF,TGTGCCAGCAGTCTACTTAGTAGGGGAAATGAGCAGTTCTTC
-,TRBV2,TRBD1,TRBJ1-1,13,CANQGQGNTEAFF,TGTGCCAACCAGGGACAGGGGAACACTGAAGCTTTCTTT
-,TRBV29-1,-,TRBJ2-7,12,CSGLGDRYEQYF,TGCAGCGGGTTAGGGGACCGATACGAGCAGTACTTC
-,TRBV5-1,-,TRBJ2-1,14,CASRGGMEGNEQFF,TGCGCCAGCAGGGGCGGGATGGAAGGCAATGAGCAGTTCTTC
-,TRBV9,-,TRBJ2-7,13,CASSASGEGEQYF,TGTGCCAGCAGCGCCTCAGGGGAAGGCGAGCAGTACTTC
-,TRBV19,-,TRBJ2-2,16,CASSIVSGGFAGELFF,TGTGCCAGTAGTATAGTCAGCGGAGGCTTCGCCGGGGAGCTGTTTTTT
-,TRBV11-2,TRBD2,TRBJ2-1,13,CASSVGSGTVQFF,TGTGCCAGCAGCGTGGGTAGCGGGACGGTGCAGTTCTTC
-,TRBV2,-,TRBJ1-4,14,CAKKAGGHLEKLFF,TGTGCCAAAAAGGCGGGGGGACATCTCGAAAAACTGTTTTTT
-,TRBV4-2,-,TRBJ1-4,14,CASSSDITGEKLFF,TGTGCCAGCAGCTCAGACATAACAGGTGAAAAACTGTTTTTT